Below, 22 T cell receptor beta chains from the same sample are listed, as sequenced in a study of blood T cell repertoires in COVID-19. Assay used: immunoSEQ multiplex PCR; TCRdb lists only in-frame clones, some missing. The table has 75,000 to 100,000 clones, about 80% seen once. Sequencing input: peripheral blood. These receptor sequences come from a man between 65 and 80 years old with acute or convalescent COVID-19.

The chain employs TRBV11-2 and TRBJ1-4; a possible D gene is TRBD1 (6 bases). The germline V and J ends were trimmed by 1 base and 5 bases, with 14 bases remaining between them. Germline values: CDR1 SGHAT, CDR2 FQNNGV. The CDR3 covers 16 residues. The CDR3 DNA follows: TGTGCCAGCAGCTTAGGATGGCAGGGGATGAATGAAAAACTGTTTTTT. It codes for CASSLGWQGMNEKLFF.

The chain joins TRBV5-1 to TRBJ2-4; D may be TRBD2 (5 bases). With 5 bases removed from V and 6 bases from J, the gap between germline ends came to 15 bases. The CDR3 covers 14 residues. Per germline, CDR1 SGHRS and CDR2 YFSETQ. CDR3 DNA: TGCGCCAGCAGGGATGAGAGGGCGGGAAACATTCAGTACTTC. This gives the protein CASRDERAGNIQYF.

The chain recombines TRBV28 with TRBJ1-6; TRBD1 agrees at 12 bases. Germline CDR1 MDHEN, CDR2 SYDVKM. This CDR3 region has 15 residues. V shed 6 bases and J 6 bases; nucleotides not matched to a gene: 3. The CDR3 nucleotides are TGTGCCAGCAGAAGGGACAGGGGGCTTAATTCACCCCTCCACTTT. Its protein product is CASRRDRGLNSPLHF.

The chain uses TRBV3-1 (or the pseudogene TRBV3-2) and TRBJ2-7; 10 positions match TRBD2. The CDR3 is 15 residues long. Germline CDR1 reads LGHDT; CDR2 reads YNNKEL (reference sequence). The V gene end was trimmed by 5 bases and the J gene end by 3 bases; junction bases not matched to a gene: 7. CDR3 residues: CASSLGLAENYEQYF. CDR3 DNA: TGTGCCAGCAGCTTAGGACTAGCGGAGAACTACGAGCAGTACTTC.

The chain employs TRBV28 and TRBJ1-5; D is possibly TRBD1 (5 bases). CDR3 length: 13 residues. V lost 6 bases to trimming and J lost 6 bases, with 12 bases between them. Germline CDR1 is MDHEN and CDR2 is SYDVKM. CDR3 region: CASRAGGTQPQHF. CDR3 sequence (DNA): TGTGCCAGCAGGGCCGGGGGAACTCAGCCCCAGCATTTT.

In this sample, this clone turned up a few times. The V gene is TRBV7-2, the J gene TRBJ1-2; 11 nucleotides match TRBD1. This CDR3 has 15 residues. Germline V gives CDR1 SGHTA, CDR2 FQGNSA. With V trimmed by 4 bases and J by 7 bases, 8 bases remained unmatched. The CDR3 here is CASSSPGQGVLGYTF. The CDR3 coding sequence is TGTGCCAGCAGCTCACCGGGACAGGGGGTTCTTGGCTACACCTTC.

CDR3 sequence: CASYLSGSYSGELFF. The DNA for the CDR3 is TGTGCCAGCTACCTAAGCGGGAGTTATAGCGGGGAGCTGTTTTTT. This chain links TRBV18 with TRBJ2-2; 8 bases are a match to TRBD2. Germline V gene data show CDR1 as KGHSH and CDR2 as LQKENI. This CDR3 comprises 15 residues. V dropped 7 bases and J dropped 7; count of bases not matched to a gene: 11.

This clone was picked up one time. The chain recombines TRBV6-6 with TRBJ1-4; 7 bases are a match to TRBD1. Per germline, CDR1 MNHNY and CDR2 SVGAGI (reference sequence). J gave up 8 bases and V 5 bases, and 8 bases lay outside the gene matches. The CDR3 is 14 residues long. Here the CDR3 reads CASSTGVREEKLFF. In DNA, the CDR3 is TGTGCCAGCAGTACAGGGGTAAGGGAGGAAAAACTGTTTTTT.

The chain joins TRBV4-1 to TRBJ2-1, with D perhaps matching TRBD2 (6 bases). Germline loops: CDR1 MGHRA, CDR2 YSYEKL. The CDR3 contains 21 residues. Trimming removed 1 base from V and 2 bases from J, with 27 bases in between. The CDR3 region is CASSQGILRAGKTRAYNEQFF. The CDR3, as DNA: TGCGCCAGCAGCCAAGGGATTCTTAGGGCAGGTAAGACTAGGGCCTACAATGAGCAGTTCTTC.

This chain connects TRBV5-1 to TRBJ2-7, with 8 bases aligning to TRBD1. This CDR3 is 15 amino acids long. Per the germline V gene, CDR1 is SGHRS and CDR2 is YFSETQ. The V and J ends lost 0 bases and 3 bases, in that order; junction bases with no gene match: 5. CDR3 nucleotides: TGCGCCAGCAGCTTGGCCCTACAGGGGGACTACGAGCAGTACTTC. It encodes CASSLALQGDYEQYF.

This clone was counted a few times. The chain carries TRBV28 and TRBJ2-5; D remains ambiguous. V dropped 7 bases and J dropped 5 bases, with 17 bases sitting between them. Germline V gene data show CDR1 as MDHEN and CDR2 as SYDVKM. The CDR3 is 14 amino acids. CDR3 sequence: CASIAPPGAETQYF. CDR3 DNA: TGTGCCAGCATCGCCCCCCCAGGTGCGGAGACCCAGTACTTC.

The V call is TRBV9, the J call TRBJ2-3, with 10 bases matching TRBD2. This CDR3 contains 15 residues. V lost 0 bases, J lost 3 bases, and 1 base stayed unmatched. CDR1 SGDLS and CDR2 YYNGEE come from the germline V gene. The CDR3 DNA reads as TGTGCCAGCAGCGTAGCTAGCGGGAGAACAGATACGCAGTATTTT. This translates into CASSVASGRTDTQYF.

The chain has TRBV27 and TRBJ2-1, with D possibly matching TRBD2 (6 bases). Germline assignment: CDR1 MNHEY and CDR2 SMNVEV (reference sequence). Trimming stripped 5 bases from V and 7 bases from J, with 12 bases between. This CDR3 is 13 amino acids long. For the CDR3, the DNA is TGTGCCAGCAGTCCCCCGGCGGGGAATGAGCAGTTCTTC. The encoded protein is CASSPPAGNEQFF.

V and J are TRBV3-1 (or the pseudogene TRBV3-2) and TRBJ2-3; no clear D gene. The CDR3 length is 13 residues. V was trimmed by 6 bases and J by 7 bases, leaving 14 bases between them. Germline V gene sequence: CDR1 LGHDT, CDR2 YNNKEL (reference sequence). The DNA of the CDR3 is TGTGCCAGCAGTCAGACTCAGAGGTATACGCAGTATTTT. It is translated as CASSQTQRYTQYF.

V usage is TRBV12-3 or TRBV12-4 and J usage is TRBJ1-2, with a weak D call TRBD1 (6 bases). The V and J ends lost 5 bases and 6 bases respectively, with 13 bases between them. This CDR3 contains 13 residues. This CDR3 reads CASSTTGWDGYTF. CDR3 DNA: TGTGCCAGCAGTACTACAGGGTGGGATGGCTACACCTTC.

CDR3 sequence: CASSLRVAANEKLFF. In DNA, the CDR3 is TGTGCCAGCAGCCTCAGGGTTGCCGCTAATGAAAAACTGTTTTTT. The V and J genes are TRBV5-8 and TRBJ1-4, with a weak D call TRBD1 (5 bases). V shed 4 bases and J shed 3 bases, with 13 bases lying between them. This CDR3 has 15 amino acids. The V gene's germline CDR1 is SGHTS and CDR2 YDEGEE. The complete variable domain, with remaining parts taken from reference TRBV5-8 and TRBJ1-4, reads EAGVTQSPTHLIKTRGQQATLRCSPISGHTSVYWYQQALGLGLQFLLWYDEGEERNRGNFPPRFSGRQFPNYSSELNVNALELEDSALYLCASSLRVAANEKLFFGSGTQLSVL.

The CDR3 protein is CASSLLAGGVGELFF. The CDR3 coding sequence is TGTGCCAGCAGCTTACTAGCGGGAGGGGTCGGGGAGCTGTTTTTT. The chain couples TRBV7-2 to TRBJ2-2; 12 bases align to TRBD2. CDR1 is SGHTA, CDR2 FQGNSA, per germline. The CDR3 runs to 15 residues. Trimming at V came to 2 bases and at J to 7 bases, leaving 2 bases not matched to a gene.

In its sample, this clone was seen once. This chain connects TRBV29-1 to TRBJ2-5, with a weak D call TRBD2 (5 bases). Trimming pared 2 bases from V and 5 bases from J, leaving 12 bases between. Germline assignment: CDR1 SQVTM and CDR2 ANQGSEA. The CDR3 covers 13 residues. CDR3: CSVERPGGETQYF. CDR3 DNA sequence: TGCAGCGTTGAACGGCCAGGCGGGGAGACCCAGTACTTC.

The chain employs TRBV30 and TRBJ2-2, with D perhaps matching TRBD1 (6 bases). Germline V lookup: CDR1 GTSNPN, CDR2 SVGIG (reference sequence). V lost 4 bases, J lost 6 bases, and 15 bases lay in between. This CDR3 comprises 14 residues. The CDR3 here is CAWKPQGGPGELFF. The CDR3 DNA reads as TGTGCCTGGAAGCCACAGGGTGGCCCCGGGGAGCTGTTTTTT.

This clone was found a few times. The chain links TRBV18 to TRBJ2-7, with 13 positions matching TRBD2. Germline V CDR1 and CDR2: KGHSH, LQKENI. V was clipped by 2 bases and J by 7 bases; unmatched bases: 5. This CDR3 comprises 15 residues. DNA of the CDR3: TGTGCCAGCTCACCAGGGACTAGCGGGATTGGGGAGCAGTACTTC. Translating gives CASSPGTSGIGEQYF.

This clone was observed once. This chain uses TRBV5-1 with TRBJ2-1; 10 bases align to TRBD1. V shed 0 bases and J 8 bases; nucleotides not matched to a gene: 5. This CDR3 region has 15 residues. The germline gives CDR1 SGHRS, CDR2 YFSETQ. The CDR3: CASSLVGQGLDEQFF. In DNA form, the CDR3 reads TGCGCCAGCAGCTTGGTGGGACAGGGGTTAGATGAGCAGTTCTTC.

The rearrangement links TRBV15 to TRBJ1-4, with 7 nucleotides matching TRBD1. The J segment lost 7 bases and the V segment lost 0 bases, leaving 8 bases of the junction unmatched. The CDR3 covers 16 residues. Germline loops: CDR1 LNHNV, CDR2 YYDKDF (reference sequence). CDR3 nucleotide sequence: TGTGCCACCAGCAGAGAATTCATTGGGACAGCTGAAAAACTGTTTTTT. This gives the protein CATSREFIGTAEKLFF.